These T cell receptor beta chains were read from a single sample in a study of blood T cell repertoires in COVID-19. The data were produced by immunoSEQ multiplex PCR, yet TCRdb's version contains in-frame clones alone and is incomplete. The sample contains 130,000 to 150,000 clones, 88% of which appear only once. Sequencing input: peripheral blood. The source of these receptors is a man between 65 and 85 years old with acute or convalescent COVID-19. CDR3s include the opening cysteine and the closing phenylalanine or tryptophan. The order of the fields is clone size, J gene, D gene, V gene, CDR3 protein, CDR3 DNA. D genes are given only for firm matches. Only part of the rows carry a size: once, few, many, or a class if the clone is expanded.

size: .
J: TRBJ2-6
D: .
V: TRBV9
CDR3: CASSVVLGGSSGANVLTF
DNA: TGTGCCAGCAGCGTAGTTTTAGGGGGAAGCTCTGGGGCCAACGTCCTGACTTTC

size: .
J: TRBJ2-7
D: TRBD1
V: TRBV5-6
CDR3: CASSILGDRELAQYF
DNA: TGTGCCAGCAGTATCCTTGGGGACAGGGAGTTGGCGCAGTACTTC

size: few
J: TRBJ2-7
D: .
V: TRBV5-4
CDR3: CASSVSGTSFYEQYF
DNA: TGTGCCAGCAGCGTGTCCGGGACATCCTTTTACGAGCAGTACTTC

size: .
J: TRBJ1-6
D: TRBD1
V: TRBV4-2
CDR3: CASSRGQGANSPLHF
DNA: TGTGCCAGCAGCCGCGGACAGGGGGCGAATTCACCCCTCCACTTT

size: .
J: TRBJ1-5
D: TRBD1
V: TRBV4-2
CDR3: CASSQERQGYQPQHF
DNA: TGTGCCAGCAGCCAAGAAAGACAGGGTTATCAGCCCCAGCATTTT

size: .
J: TRBJ2-1
D: .
V: TRBV11-2
CDR3: CASSPTLRRASYNEQFF
DNA: TGTGCCAGCAGCCCCACCCTTCGGCGGGCCTCCTACAATGAGCAGTTCTTC

size: .
J: TRBJ1-4
D: .
V: TRBV19
CDR3: CASSPSAGRGNEKLFF
DNA: TGTGCCAGTAGTCCTTCCGCCGGCAGGGGAAATGAAAAACTGTTTTTT

size: .
J: TRBJ2-1
D: TRBD1
V: TRBV30
CDR3: CAWKGTDVAYNEQFF
DNA: TGTGCCTGGAAAGGGACAGACGTCGCCTACAATGAGCAGTTCTTC

size: .
J: TRBJ1-5
D: TRBD1
V: TRBV5-5
CDR3: CASSTGTVSNQPQHF
DNA: TGTGCCAGCAGCACCGGGACAGTTAGCAATCAGCCCCAGCATTTT

size: .
J: TRBJ2-2
D: .
V: TRBV18
CDR3: CASSPMEAGELFF
DNA: TGTGCCAGCTCACCGATGGAGGCCGGGGAGCTGTTTTTT

size: .
J: TRBJ2-2
D: TRBD2
V: TRBV19
CDR3: CASSISLAGTNTGELFF
DNA: TGTGCCAGTAGTATATCACTAGCGGGGACGAACACCGGGGAGCTGTTTTTT

size: .
J: TRBJ2-3
D: TRBD2
V: TRBV6-2/TRBV6-3
CDR3: CASSSPGLAGGTGTQYF
DNA: TGTGCCAGCAGTTCGCCGGGACTAGCGGGGGGGACAGGGACGCAGTATTTT

size: .
J: TRBJ1-6
D: TRBD1
V: TRBV19
CDR3: CASRQQGAGSPLHF
DNA: TGTGCCAGTAGACAACAGGGGGCTGGTTCACCCCTCCACTTT

size: .
J: TRBJ2-3
D: TRBD2
V: TRBV5-4
CDR3: CASSLAGGGLTDTQYF
DNA: TGTGCCAGCAGCTTGGCCGGGGGGGGGTTAACAGATACGCAGTATTTT

size: once
J: TRBJ1-5
D: TRBD1
V: TRBV10-2
CDR3: CASSGGQGRQPQHF
DNA: TGCGCCAGCAGTGGGGGACAGGGTCGCCAGCCCCAGCATTTT

size: .
J: TRBJ1-2
D: TRBD1
V: TRBV5-6
CDR3: CASSRGPGGYTF
DNA: TGTGCCAGCAGCAGGGGGCCTGGGGGCTACACCTTC

size: .
J: TRBJ2-3
D: TRBD1
V: TRBV5-1
CDR3: CASSPGTDVLTDTQYF
DNA: TGCGCCAGCAGCCCGGGGACAGATGTTCTCACAGATACGCAGTATTTT

size: once
J: TRBJ1-6
D: TRBD1
V: TRBV4-1
CDR3: CASSPTGRDSPLHF
DNA: TGCGCCAGCAGCCCGACAGGGAGAGACTCACCCCTCCACTTT

size: .
J: TRBJ1-1
D: TRBD1
V: TRBV19
CDR3: CASKDRHTEAFF
DNA: TGTGCCAGTAAGGACAGGCACACTGAAGCTTTCTTT

size: .
J: TRBJ1-5
D: .
V: TRBV4-2
CDR3: CASSPSGGADQPQHF
DNA: TGTGCCAGCAGCCCCTCTGGGGGGGCTGACCAGCCCCAGCATTTT

size: .
J: TRBJ1-1
D: TRBD1
V: TRBV3-1/TRBV3-2
CDR3: CASSLRGWNTEAFF
DNA: TGTGCCAGCAGCCTCAGGGGGTGGAACACTGAAGCTTTCTTT

size: .
J: TRBJ1-5
D: TRBD1
V: TRBV12-3/TRBV12-4
CDR3: CASRGTGDQPQHF
DNA: TGTGCCAGCAGGGGGACAGGGGATCAGCCCCAGCATTTT

size: .
J: TRBJ1-2
D: TRBD1
V: TRBV6-6
CDR3: CASSLTGEYGYTF
DNA: TGTGCCAGCAGTTTGACAGGGGAATATGGCTACACCTTC

size: few
J: TRBJ1-2
D: .
V: TRBV5-6
CDR3: CASSLEPTLTGSRYGYTF
DNA: TGTGCCAGCAGCTTGGAGCCTACCCTTACAGGGTCCCGCTATGGCTACACCTTC

size: once
J: TRBJ2-2
D: TRBD2
V: TRBV5-4
CDR3: CASSLDSGINPGELFF
DNA: TGTGCCAGCAGCTTGGACAGCGGGATTAACCCCGGGGAGCTGTTTTTT

size: .
J: TRBJ2-3
D: .
V: TRBV7-2
CDR3: CASSLAVSTDTQYF
DNA: TGTGCCAGCAGCTTAGCCGTTAGCACAGATACGCAGTATTTT

size: .
J: TRBJ2-4
D: TRBD1
V: TRBV10-2
CDR3: CASSLSAGGTTIQYF
DNA: TGCGCCAGCAGCCTGTCGGCAGGGGGCACGACCATTCAGTACTTC

size: .
J: TRBJ1-6
D: TRBD1
V: TRBV5-1
CDR3: CASSLDRGTSPLHF
DNA: TGCGCCAGCAGCTTGGACAGGGGGACTTCACCCCTCCACTTT

size: .
J: TRBJ1-5
D: TRBD1
V: TRBV27
CDR3: CASSPDRLSNQPQHF
DNA: TGTGCCAGCAGTCCGGACAGGCTTAGCAATCAGCCCCAGCATTTT

size: .
J: TRBJ1-1
D: .
V: TRBV6-5
CDR3: CASSRQNGNTEAFF
DNA: TGTGCCAGCAGTAGACAGAATGGAAACACTGAAGCTTTCTTT

size: .
J: TRBJ1-5
D: .
V: TRBV29-1
CDR3: CSVNRDTLSNQPQHF
DNA: TGCAGCGTAAACCGGGACACTCTAAGCAATCAGCCCCAGCATTTT